This TCR beta chain was observed in a study of vaccination effects on CD4 cells after COVID-19. Study conclusions and caveats: Convalescent patients were scarce in the study, and it lacked early post-infection timepoints.

The CDR3 covers 14 residues. From germline, CDR1 is SGDLS and CDR2 YYNGEE. V was shortened by 1 base and J by 1 base, with 8 bases between the two germline ends. Repertoires were generated with immunoSEQ multiplex PCR, while TCRdb's copy carries only in-frame clones and drops some. The data contain under 70,000 clones, 65% to 80% of them singletons. CD4+ T cells specific for antigen were expanded with viral peptide pools by the ViraFEST assay before sequencing. Cultured cells yielded isolated CD4+ T cells after 10 days. The person acquired a PCR-confirmed SARS-CoV-2 infection between March and December 2020. An HIV-1 Nef peptide pool was the negative control culture. Half the medium was swapped for IL-2 medium on days 3 and 7. Note on this clone: The antigen is undetermined.

The sequenced sample was CD4+ T cells from PBMCs cultured with HIV peptides, obtained before COVID-19 vaccination. Subset indicated: HIV-1 Nef peptide pool negative control/reference culture. The receptor was derived from a human donor who had a prior SARS-CoV-2 infection. The V call is TRBV9, the J call TRBJ1-1; D unresolved. CDR3 protein: CASSVLGRNTEAFF. Written as DNA, the CDR3 is TGTGCCAGCAGCGTATTGGGCCGGAACACTGAAGCTTTCTTT.